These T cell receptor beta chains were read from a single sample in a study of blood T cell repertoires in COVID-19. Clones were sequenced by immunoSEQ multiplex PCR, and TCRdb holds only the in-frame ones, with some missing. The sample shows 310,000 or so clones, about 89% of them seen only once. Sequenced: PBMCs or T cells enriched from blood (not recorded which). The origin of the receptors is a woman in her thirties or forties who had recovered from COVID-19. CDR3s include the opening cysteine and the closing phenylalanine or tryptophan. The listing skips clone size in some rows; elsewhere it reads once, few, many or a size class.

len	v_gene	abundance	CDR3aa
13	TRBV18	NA	CASSPGQGETQYF
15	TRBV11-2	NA	CASSSTSGDGNTQYF
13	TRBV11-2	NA	CASSVGQAYEQYF
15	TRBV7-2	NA	CASSPDWGGVYGYTF
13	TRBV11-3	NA	CASSPGLSGELFF
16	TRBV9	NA	CASSVGLAGRTDTQYF
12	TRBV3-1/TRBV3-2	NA	CASSQGGFEAFF
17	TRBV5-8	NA	CASSLQGGTGANNEQFF
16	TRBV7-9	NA	CASSLGTSGRLDTQYF
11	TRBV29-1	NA	CSVEDRYSYTF
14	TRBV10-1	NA	CASSPGVNTGELFF
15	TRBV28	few	CASSSTGFYQETQYF
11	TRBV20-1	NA	CSARGDQPQHF
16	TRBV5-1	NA	CASSLGTGGAGTEAFF
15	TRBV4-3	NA	CASSQGQGVNYGYTF
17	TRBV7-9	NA	CASSEPAAGGPRNEQFF
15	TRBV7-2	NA	CASSSLMGQGSGYTF
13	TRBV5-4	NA	CASSQGNAETQYF
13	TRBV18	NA	CASSHTGGAYGFF
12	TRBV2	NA	CASSDMGNTIYF
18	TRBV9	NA	CASSVRTSGGQNTGELFF
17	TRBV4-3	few	CASSQGSVAGLTGELFF
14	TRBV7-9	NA	CASSLGDRAGGYTF
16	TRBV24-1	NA	CATSDGTGAPTEKLFF
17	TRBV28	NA	CASRRTGGRAGANVLTF
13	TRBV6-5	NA	CASSGQLNQPQHF
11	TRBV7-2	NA	CAGAENTEAFF
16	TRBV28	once	CASSFSGTGGSYEQYF
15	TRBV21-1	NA	CASSLRTSDLGTQYF
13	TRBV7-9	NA	CASSPDRTLEQYF
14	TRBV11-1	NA	CASSSDIMNTEAFF
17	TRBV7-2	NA	CASSLVIKRTGGGGYTF
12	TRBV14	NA	CASNRGGETQYF
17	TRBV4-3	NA	CASSQDISSGSYNEQFF
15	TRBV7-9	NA	CASKASGGPYNEQFF
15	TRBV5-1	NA	CASSLNTGGQETQYF
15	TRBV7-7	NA	CASSWGTSATNEQFF
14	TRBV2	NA	CASEKQGPNYGYTF
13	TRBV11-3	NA	CASRLSGSYEQYF
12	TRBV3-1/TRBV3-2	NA	CASSSGTYEQYF
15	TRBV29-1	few	CSGAQGVSSYNEQFF
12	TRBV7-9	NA	CASSSPVNEQFF
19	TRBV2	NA	CASSTRLSGTGQGIAEQYF
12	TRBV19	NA	CASMSTGETQYF
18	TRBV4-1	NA	CASSQVLGQSGGAHEQFF
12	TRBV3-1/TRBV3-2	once	CASSLADTEAFF
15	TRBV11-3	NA	CASSLDPASGEKLFF
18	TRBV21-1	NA	CASSPQVAGGLSNQPQHF
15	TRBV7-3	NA	CASSPERGPSYEQYF
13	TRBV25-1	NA	CASSEAWTGEQFF
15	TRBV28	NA	CASTPEPPTPYEQYF
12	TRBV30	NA	CAWSKPGDTQYF
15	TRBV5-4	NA	CASSPDRGFTDTQYF
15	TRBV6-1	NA	CASSELAGDTDTQYF
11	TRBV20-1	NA	CSASGEAEAFF
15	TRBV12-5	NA	CASGLGSRPHYGYTF
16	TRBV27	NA	CASSLLAGGLGGEQYF
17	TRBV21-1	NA	CASSNRDRVLISYEQYF
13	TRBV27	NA	CASSLRREGTQYF